This TCR beta chain derives from a study of OX40 agonist ivuxolimab in advanced cancers. At the level of the study: Ivuxolimab, an antibody that agonizes OX40 (CD134), was administered to the patients. With a range of roughly 20 to 80, age averaged about 58 years, and about 83% were male. Partial responses occurred in Three dose-escalation patients, one with hepatocellular carcinoma and two with cutaneous melanoma. While on treatment, patients had intravenous ivuxolimab at 0.01 to 10 mg/kg every 2 weeks.

This CDR3 is 14 amino acids long. CDR1 is LNHDA and CDR2 is SQIVND in the germline V gene (reference sequence). The ends lost 3 bases at V and 4 bases at J; junction bases unmatched: 6. Generated by immunoSEQ multiplex PCR, the TCRdb table keeps only in-frame clones and is missing some. The table shows under 100,000 clones, with about 90% occurring only once. This chain links TRBV19 with TRBJ2-7, with 7 bases aligning to TRBD1. This sample comprised CD4+ or CD8+ T cells sorted from blood, obtained in a trial of the OX40 agonist ivuxolimab. This receptor was taken from an adult with an advanced solid tumor such as melanoma, head and neck, liver or kidney cancer. DNA of the CDR3: TGTGCCAGTAGTATTCGGGCGACAGGGTACGAGCAGTACTTC. This encodes CASSIRATGYEQYF.